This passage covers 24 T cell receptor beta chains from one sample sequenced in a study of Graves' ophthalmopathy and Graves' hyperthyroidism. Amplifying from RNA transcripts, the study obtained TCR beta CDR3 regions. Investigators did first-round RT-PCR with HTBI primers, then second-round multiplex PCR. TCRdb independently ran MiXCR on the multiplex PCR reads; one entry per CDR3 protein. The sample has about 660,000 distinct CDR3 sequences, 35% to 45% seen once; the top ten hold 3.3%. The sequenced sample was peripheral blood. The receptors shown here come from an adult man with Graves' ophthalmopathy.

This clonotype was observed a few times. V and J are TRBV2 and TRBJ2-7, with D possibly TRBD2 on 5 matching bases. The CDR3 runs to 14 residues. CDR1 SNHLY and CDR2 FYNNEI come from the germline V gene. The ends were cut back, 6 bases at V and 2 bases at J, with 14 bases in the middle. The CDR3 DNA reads TGTGCCAGCAGACTACTAGTTAGTACCTACGAGCAGTACTTC. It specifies CASRLLVSTYEQYF.

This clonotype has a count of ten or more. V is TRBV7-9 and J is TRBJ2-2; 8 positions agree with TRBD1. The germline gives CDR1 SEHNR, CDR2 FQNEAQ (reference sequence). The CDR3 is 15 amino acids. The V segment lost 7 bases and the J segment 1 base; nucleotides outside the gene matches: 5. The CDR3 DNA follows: TGTGCCAGCACCGCGGGGACAGGGAACACCGGGGAGCTGTTTTTT. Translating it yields CASTAGTGNTGELFF. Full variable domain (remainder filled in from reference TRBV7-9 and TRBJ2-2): DTGVSQNPRHKITKRGQNVTFRCDPISEHNRLYWYRQTLGQGPEFLTYFQNEAQLEKSRLLSDRFSAERPKGSFSTLEIQRTEQGDSAMYLCASTAGTGNTGELFFGEGSRLTVL.

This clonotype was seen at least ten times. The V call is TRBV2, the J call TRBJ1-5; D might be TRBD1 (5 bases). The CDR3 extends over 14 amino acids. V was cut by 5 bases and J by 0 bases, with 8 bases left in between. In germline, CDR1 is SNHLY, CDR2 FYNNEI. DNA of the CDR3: TGTGCCAGCAGTCGGACATATAGCAATCAGCCCCAGCATTTT. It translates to CASSRTYSNQPQHF.

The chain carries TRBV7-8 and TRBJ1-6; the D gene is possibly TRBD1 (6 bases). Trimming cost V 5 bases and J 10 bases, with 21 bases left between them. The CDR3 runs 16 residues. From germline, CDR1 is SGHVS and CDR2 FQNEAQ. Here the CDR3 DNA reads TGTGCCAGCAGCCAAGATTTTGGGGGCGCAGGGTCACCCCTCCACTTT. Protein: CASSQDFGGAGSPLHF.

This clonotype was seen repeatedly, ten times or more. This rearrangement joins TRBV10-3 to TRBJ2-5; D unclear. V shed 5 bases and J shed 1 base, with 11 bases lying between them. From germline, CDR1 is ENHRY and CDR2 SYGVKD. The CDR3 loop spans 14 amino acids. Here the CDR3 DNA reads TGTGCCATCAGTCCTAGGGTACTCCAAGAGACCCAGTACTTC. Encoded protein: CAISPRVLQETQYF.

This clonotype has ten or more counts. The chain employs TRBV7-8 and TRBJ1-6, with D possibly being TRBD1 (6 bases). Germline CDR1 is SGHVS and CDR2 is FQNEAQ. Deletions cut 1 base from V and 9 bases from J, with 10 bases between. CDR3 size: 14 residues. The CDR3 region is CASSLEWGLSPLHF. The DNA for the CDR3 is TGTGCCAGCAGCTTAGAGTGGGGGCTTTCACCCCTCCACTTT. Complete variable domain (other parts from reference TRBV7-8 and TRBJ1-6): GAGVSQSPRYKVAKRGQDVALRCDPISGHVSLFWYQQALGQGPEFLTYFQNEAQLDKSGLPSDRFFAERPEGSVSTLKIQRTQQEDSAVYLCASSLEWGLSPLHFGNGTRLTVT.

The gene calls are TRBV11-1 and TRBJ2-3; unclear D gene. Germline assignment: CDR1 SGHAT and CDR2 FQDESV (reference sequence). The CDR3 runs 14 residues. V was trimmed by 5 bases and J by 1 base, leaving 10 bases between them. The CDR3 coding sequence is TGTGCCAGCAGCCCCCCACATGGCACAGATACGCAGTATTTT. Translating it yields CASSPPHGTDTQYF.

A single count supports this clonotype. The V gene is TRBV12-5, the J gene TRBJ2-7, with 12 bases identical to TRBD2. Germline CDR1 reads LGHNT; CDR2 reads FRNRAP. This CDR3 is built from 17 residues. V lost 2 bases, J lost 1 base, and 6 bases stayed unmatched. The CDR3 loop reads CASGLPQLAGGSYEQYF. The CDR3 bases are TGTGCTAGTGGTTTGCCTCAACTAGCGGGAGGTTCCTACGAGCAGTACTTC.

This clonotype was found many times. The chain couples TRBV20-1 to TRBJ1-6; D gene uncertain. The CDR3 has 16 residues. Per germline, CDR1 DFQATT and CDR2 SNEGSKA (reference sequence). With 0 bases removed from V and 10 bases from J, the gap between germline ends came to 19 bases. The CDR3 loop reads CSAREVVSGIGSPLHF. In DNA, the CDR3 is TGCAGTGCTAGAGAAGTCGTTTCGGGGATTGGATCACCCCTCCACTTT.

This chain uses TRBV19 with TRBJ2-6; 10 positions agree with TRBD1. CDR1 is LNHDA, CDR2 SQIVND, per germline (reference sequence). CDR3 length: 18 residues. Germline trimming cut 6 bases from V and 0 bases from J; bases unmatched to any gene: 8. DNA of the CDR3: TGTGCCAGTAGGCCGAGGACAGGGGGAACCTCTGGGGCCAACGTCCTGACTTTC. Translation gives CASRPRTGGTSGANVLTF.

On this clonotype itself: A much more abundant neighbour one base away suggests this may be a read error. As DNA, the CDR3 is TGTGCCAGTAGTCTTCGGGGGGCGGACGGGGCTTTCTTT. Protein: CASSLRGADGAFF. The chain carries TRBV19 and TRBJ1-1, with D maybe TRBD1 (6 bases). Looked up from germline, CDR1 is LNHDA and CDR2 is SQIVND (reference sequence). Trimming took 5 bases from V and 11 from J, leaving 18 bases between them. CDR3 size: 13 residues. Full variable domain (missing parts from reference TRBV19 and TRBJ1-1): DGGITQSPKYLFRKEGQNVTLSCEQNLNHDAMYWYRQDPGQGLRLIYYSQIVNDFQKGDIAEGYSVSREKKESFPLTVTSAQKNPTAFYLCASSLRGADGAFFGQGTRLTVV.

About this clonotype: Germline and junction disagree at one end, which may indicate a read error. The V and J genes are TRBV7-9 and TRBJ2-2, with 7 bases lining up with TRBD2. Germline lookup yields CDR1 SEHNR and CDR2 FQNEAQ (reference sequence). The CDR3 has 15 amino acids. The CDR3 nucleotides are TGTGCCAGCAGCTTAGGACTAGCTGGCACCGGGGAGCTGGTTTTT. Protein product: CASSLGLAGTGELVF.

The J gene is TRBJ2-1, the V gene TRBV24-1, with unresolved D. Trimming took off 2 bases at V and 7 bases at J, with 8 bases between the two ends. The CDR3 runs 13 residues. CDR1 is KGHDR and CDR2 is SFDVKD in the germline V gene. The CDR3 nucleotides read TGTGCCACCAGTGATTACATGGGGAATGAGCAGTTCTTC. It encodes CATSDYMGNEQFF.

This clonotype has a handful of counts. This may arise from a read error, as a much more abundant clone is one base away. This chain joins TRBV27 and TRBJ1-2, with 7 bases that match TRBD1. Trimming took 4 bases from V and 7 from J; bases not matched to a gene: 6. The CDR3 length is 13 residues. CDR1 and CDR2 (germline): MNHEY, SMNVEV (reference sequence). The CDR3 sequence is CASSSTGRSGYTF. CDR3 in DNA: TGTGCCAGCAGTTCGACAGGGAGGAGTGGCTACACCTTC.

CDR3 region: CASSDWRRHPKQYF. CDR3 in DNA: TGTGCCAGCAGCGATTGGCGACGCCACCCGAAGCAGTACTTC. V usage is TRBV7-9 and J usage is TRBJ2-7; no clear D. The CDR3 has 14 amino acids. Germline CDR1 SEHNR, CDR2 FQNEAQ (reference sequence). Trimming cost V 5 bases and J 8 bases, with 19 bases left between them.

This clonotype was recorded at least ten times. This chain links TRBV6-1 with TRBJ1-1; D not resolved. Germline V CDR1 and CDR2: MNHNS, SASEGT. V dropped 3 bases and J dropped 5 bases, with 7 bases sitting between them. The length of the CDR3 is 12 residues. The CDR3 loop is CASSEAGTEAFF. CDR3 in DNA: TGTGCCAGCAGTGAGGCCGGGACTGAAGCTTTCTTT.

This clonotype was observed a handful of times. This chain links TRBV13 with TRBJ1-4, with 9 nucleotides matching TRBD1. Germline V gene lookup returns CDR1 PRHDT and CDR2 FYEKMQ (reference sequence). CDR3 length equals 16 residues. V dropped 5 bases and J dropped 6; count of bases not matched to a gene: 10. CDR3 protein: CASSLLTGGAYEKLFF. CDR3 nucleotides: TGTGCCAGCAGCCTACTCACAGGGGGCGCTTATGAAAAACTGTTTTTT.

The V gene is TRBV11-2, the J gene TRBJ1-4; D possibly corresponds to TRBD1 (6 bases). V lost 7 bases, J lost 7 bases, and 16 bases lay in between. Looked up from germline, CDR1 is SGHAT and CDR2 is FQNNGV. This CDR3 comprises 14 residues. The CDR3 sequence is CASNSRGGIEKLFF. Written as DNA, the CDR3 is TGTGCCAGCAACTCTAGGGGGGGGATTGAAAAACTGTTTTTT.

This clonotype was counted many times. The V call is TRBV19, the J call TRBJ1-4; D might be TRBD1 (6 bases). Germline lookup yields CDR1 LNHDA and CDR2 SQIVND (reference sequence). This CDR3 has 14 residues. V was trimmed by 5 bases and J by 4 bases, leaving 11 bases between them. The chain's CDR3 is CASSPLDSNEKLFF. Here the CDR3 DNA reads TGTGCCAGTAGTCCTTTGGACAGTAATGAAAAACTGTTTTTT.

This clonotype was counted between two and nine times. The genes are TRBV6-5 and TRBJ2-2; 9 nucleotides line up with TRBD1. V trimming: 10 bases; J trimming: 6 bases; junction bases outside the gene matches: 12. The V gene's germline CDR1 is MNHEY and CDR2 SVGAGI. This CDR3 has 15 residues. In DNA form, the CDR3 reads TGTGCCACCTTCCCCGGGACAGGGTTTTCCGGGGAGCTGTTTTTT. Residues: CATFPGTGFSGELFF.

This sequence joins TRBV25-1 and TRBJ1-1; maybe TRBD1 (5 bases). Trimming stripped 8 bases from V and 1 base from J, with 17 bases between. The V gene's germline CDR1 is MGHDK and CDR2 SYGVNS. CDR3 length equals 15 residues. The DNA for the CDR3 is TGTGCCAGCTCACCACGCGGTGACAGGAACACTGAAGCTTTCTTT. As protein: CASSPRGDRNTEAFF.

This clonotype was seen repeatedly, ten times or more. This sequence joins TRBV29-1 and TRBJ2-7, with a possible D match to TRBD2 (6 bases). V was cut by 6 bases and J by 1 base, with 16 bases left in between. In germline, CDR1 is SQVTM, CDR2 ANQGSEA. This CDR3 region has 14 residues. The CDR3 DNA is TGCAGCGTGATGATTCGGGACTTTTCCTACGAGCAGTACTTC. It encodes CSVMIRDFSYEQYF.

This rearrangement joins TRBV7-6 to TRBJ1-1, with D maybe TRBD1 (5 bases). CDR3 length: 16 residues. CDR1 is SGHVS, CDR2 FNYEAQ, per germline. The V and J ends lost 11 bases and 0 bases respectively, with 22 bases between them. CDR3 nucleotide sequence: TGTGCCTGGAGTGGGGGGAACGGGAAGATGAACACTGAAGCTTTCTTT. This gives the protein CAWSGGNGKMNTEAFF.

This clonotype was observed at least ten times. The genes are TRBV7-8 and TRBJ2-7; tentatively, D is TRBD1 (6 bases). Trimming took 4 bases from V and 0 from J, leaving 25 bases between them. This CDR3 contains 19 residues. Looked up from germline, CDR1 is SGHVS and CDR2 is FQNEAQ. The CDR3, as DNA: TGTGCCAGCAGCTACCTCCCGGGACATCCCCCTCCGGGCTCCTACGAGCAGTACTTC. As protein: CASSYLPGHPPPGSYEQYF.